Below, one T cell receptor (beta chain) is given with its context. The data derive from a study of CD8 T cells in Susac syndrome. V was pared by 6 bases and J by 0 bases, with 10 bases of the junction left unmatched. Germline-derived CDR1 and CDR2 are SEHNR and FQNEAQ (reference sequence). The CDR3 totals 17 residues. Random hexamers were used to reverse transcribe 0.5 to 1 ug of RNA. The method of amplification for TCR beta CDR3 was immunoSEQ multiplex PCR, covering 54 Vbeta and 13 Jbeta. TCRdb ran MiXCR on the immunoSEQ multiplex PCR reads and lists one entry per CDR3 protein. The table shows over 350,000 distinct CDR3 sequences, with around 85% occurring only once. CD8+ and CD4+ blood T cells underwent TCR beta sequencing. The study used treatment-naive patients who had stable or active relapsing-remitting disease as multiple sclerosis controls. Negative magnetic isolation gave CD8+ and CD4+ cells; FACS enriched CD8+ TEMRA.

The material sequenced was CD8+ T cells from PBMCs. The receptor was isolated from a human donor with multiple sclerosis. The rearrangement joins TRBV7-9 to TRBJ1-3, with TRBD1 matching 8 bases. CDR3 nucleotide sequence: TGTGCCAGCAGATTTGGGACAGGAGCGAGCTCTGGAAACACCATATATTTT. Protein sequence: CASRFGTGASSGNTIYF.